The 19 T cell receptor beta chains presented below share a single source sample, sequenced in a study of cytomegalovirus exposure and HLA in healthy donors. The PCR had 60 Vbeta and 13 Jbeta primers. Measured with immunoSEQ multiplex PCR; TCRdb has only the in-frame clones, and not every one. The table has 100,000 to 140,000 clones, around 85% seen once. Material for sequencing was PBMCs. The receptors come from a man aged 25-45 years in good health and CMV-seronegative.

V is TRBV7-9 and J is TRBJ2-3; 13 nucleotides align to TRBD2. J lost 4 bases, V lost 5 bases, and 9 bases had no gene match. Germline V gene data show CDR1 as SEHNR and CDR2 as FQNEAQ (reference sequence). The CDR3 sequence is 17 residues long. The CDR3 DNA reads TGTGCCAGCAGCGATCGAACTAGCGGGGGGGCCCCAGATACGCAGTATTTT. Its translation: CASSDRTSGGAPDTQYF.

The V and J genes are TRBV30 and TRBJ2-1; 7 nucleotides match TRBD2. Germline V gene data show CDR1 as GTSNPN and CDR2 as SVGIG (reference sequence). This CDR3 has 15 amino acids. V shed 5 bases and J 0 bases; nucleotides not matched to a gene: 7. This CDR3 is CAWRRTSASYNEQFF. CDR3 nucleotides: TGTGCCTGGCGCCGAACTAGCGCCTCCTACAATGAGCAGTTCTTC.

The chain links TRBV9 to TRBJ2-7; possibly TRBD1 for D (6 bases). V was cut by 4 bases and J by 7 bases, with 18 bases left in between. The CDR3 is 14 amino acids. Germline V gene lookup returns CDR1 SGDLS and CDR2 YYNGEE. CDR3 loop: CASSPQQGLGEQYF. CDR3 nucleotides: TGTGCCAGCAGCCCCCAGCAGGGGTTAGGTGAGCAGTACTTC.

CDR3 sequence (DNA): TGTGCCAGCAGCCGAGGGACTAGCGGGAAAACCGGGGAGCTGTTTTTT. It codes for CASSRGTSGKTGELFF. The chain couples TRBV7-8 to TRBJ2-2; 13 positions match TRBD2. The CDR3 covers 16 residues. The V and J ends lost 5 bases and 5 bases, in that order; junction bases with no gene match: 5. Germline CDR1 SGHVS, CDR2 FQNEAQ.

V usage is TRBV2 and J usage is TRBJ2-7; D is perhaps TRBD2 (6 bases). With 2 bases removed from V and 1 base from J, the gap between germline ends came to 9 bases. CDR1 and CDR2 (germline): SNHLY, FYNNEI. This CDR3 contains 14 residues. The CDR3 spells CASSEPSGSYEQYF. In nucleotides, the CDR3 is TGTGCCAGCAGTGAACCCAGCGGGTCCTACGAGCAGTACTTC.

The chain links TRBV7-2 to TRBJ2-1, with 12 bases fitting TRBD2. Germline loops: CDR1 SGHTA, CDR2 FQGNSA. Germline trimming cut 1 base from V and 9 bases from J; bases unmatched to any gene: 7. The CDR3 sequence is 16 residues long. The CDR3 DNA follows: TGTGCCAGCAGCTTAGGGCTAGCGGGGGGGCATGGTGAGCAGTTCTTC. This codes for CASSLGLAGGHGEQFF.

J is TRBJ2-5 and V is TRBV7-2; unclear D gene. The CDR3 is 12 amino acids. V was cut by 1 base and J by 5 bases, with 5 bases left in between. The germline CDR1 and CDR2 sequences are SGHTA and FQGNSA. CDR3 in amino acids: CASSLVRETQYF. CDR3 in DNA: TGTGCCAGCAGCTTAGTTCGGGAGACCCAGTACTTC.

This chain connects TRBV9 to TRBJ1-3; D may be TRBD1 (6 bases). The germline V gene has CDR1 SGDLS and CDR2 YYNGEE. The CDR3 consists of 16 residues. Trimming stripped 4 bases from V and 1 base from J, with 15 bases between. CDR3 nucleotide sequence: TGTGCCAGCAGCCCCAAAATAGGGACATCTGGAAACACCATATATTTT. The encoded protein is CASSPKIGTSGNTIYF.

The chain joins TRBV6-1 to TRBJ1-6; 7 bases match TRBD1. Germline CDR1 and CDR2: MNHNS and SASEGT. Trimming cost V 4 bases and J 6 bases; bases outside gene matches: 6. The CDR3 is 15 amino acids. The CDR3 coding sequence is TGTGCCAGCAGTGTTACGGGACAGATTAATTCACCCCTCCACTTT. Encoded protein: CASSVTGQINSPLHF.

DNA of the CDR3: TGTGCCAGCAGTTTATGGACTAGCGGGAGCTACGAGCAGTACTTC. This encodes CASSLWTSGSYEQYF. The V call is TRBV28, the J call TRBJ2-7, with 12 positions matching TRBD2. From germline, CDR1 is MDHEN and CDR2 SYDVKM. V was clipped by 0 bases and J by 3 bases; unmatched bases: 0. This CDR3 is built from 15 residues.

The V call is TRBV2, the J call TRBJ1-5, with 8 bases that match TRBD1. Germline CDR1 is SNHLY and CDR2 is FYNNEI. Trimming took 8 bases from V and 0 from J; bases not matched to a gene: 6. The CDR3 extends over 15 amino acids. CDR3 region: CASGRQGTSNQPQHF. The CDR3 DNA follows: TGTGCCAGCGGTAGACAGGGGACTAGCAATCAGCCCCAGCATTTT.

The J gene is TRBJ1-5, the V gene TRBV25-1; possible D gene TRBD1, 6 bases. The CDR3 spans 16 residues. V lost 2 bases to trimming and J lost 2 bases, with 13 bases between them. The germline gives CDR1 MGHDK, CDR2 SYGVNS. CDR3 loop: CASSEGVPGGNQPQHF. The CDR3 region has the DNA TGTGCCAGCAGTGAAGGGGTCCCAGGGGGCAATCAGCCCCAGCATTTT.

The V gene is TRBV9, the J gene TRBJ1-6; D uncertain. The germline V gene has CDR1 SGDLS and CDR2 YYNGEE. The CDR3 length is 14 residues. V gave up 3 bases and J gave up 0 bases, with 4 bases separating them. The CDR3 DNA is TGTGCCAGCAGCGAGAGCTCCTATAATTCACCCCTCCACTTT. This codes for CASSESSYNSPLHF.

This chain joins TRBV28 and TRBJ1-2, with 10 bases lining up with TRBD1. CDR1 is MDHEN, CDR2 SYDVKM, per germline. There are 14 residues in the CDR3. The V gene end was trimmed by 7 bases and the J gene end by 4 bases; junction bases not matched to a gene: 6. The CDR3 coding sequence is TGTGCCAGCATCACGGGACAGGGGTCCTATGGCTACACCTTC. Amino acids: CASITGQGSYGYTF.

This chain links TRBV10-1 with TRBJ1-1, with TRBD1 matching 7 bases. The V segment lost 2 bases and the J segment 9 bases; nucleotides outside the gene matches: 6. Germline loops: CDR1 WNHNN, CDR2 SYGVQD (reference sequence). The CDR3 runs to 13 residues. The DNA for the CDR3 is TGCGCCAGCAGTGAGACAGGGGATCGGAAAGCTTTCTTT. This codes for CASSETGDRKAFF.

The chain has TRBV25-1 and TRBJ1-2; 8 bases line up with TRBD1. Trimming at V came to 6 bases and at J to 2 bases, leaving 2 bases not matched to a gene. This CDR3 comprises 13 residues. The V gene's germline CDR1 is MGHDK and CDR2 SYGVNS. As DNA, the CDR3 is TGTGCCAGCAGGGGACAGGTCAACTATGGCTACACCTTC. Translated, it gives CASRGQVNYGYTF.

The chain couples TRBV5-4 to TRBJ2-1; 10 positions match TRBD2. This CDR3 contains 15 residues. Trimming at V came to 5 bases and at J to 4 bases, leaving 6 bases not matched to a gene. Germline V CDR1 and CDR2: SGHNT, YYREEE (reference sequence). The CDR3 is CASSSSSGSYNEQFF. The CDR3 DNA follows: TGTGCCAGCAGTTCGTCTAGCGGGAGTTACAATGAGCAGTTCTTC.

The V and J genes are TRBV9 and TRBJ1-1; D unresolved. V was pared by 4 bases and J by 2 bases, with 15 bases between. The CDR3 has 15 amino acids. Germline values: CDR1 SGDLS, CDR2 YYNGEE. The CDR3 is CASSTNPEGNTEAFF. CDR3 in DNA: TGTGCCAGCAGCACGAACCCTGAGGGAAACACTGAAGCTTTCTTT. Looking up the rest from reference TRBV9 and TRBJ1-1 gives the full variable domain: DSGVTQTPKHLITATGQRVTLRCSPRSGDLSVYWYQQSLDQGLQFLIQYYNGEERAKGNILERFSAQQFPDLHSELNLSSLELGDSALYFCASSTNPEGNTEAFFGQGTRLTVV.

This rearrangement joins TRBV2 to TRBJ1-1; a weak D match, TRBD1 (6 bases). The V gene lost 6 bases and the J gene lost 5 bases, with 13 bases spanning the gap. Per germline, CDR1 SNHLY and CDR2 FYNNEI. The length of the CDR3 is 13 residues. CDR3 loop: CASREAGATEAFF. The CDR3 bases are TGTGCCAGCAGGGAGGCGGGGGCAACTGAAGCTTTCTTT.